These T cell receptor beta chains were read from a single sample in a study of cytomegalovirus exposure and HLA in healthy donors. Here immunoSEQ multiplex PCR was the method, and the copy in TCRdb shows in-frame clones only, minus some. Here the sample spans approximately 210,000 clones, 70% to 80% being singletons. Sequenced: PBMCs. The receptor set was obtained from a male donor in good health and CMV-seropositive. CDR3s include the opening cysteine and the closing phenylalanine or tryptophan. The order of the fields is J gene, clone size, D gene, V gene, CDR3 protein, CDR3 DNA. The D gene is left open where the match is weak. Clone size is shown for a subset of rows, as once, few, many or a class of expanded clone.

TRBJ2-1	few	NA	TRBV14	CASSPVVGSNEQFF	TGTGCCAGCAGCCCAGTTGTGGGGAGCAATGAGCAGTTCTTC
TRBJ2-7	NA	TRBD2	TRBV6-5	CASRPGLAYEQYF	TGTGCCAGCAGGCCGGGACTAGCGTACGAGCAGTACTTC
TRBJ1-4	few	TRBD1	TRBV7-9	CASSPGTAREKLFF	TGTGCCAGCAGCCCCGGGACAGCGAGGGAAAAACTGTTTTTT
TRBJ2-5	NA	TRBD1	TRBV19	CASSTLGTAKETQYF	TGTGCCAGTAGTACCCTCGGGACAGCCAAAGAGACCCAGTACTTC
TRBJ1-4	NA	NA	TRBV7-9	CSSRGRSNEKLFF	TGTTCCAGCAGGGGCAGATCTAATGAAAAACTGTTTTTT
TRBJ1-2	NA	NA	TRBV6-5	CASSYSGRKDGYTF	TGTGCCAGCAGTTACTCGGGGCGAAAAGATGGCTACACCTTC
TRBJ1-1	once	NA	TRBV29-1	CSVEDWERGNTEAFF	TGCAGCGTTGAAGATTGGGAAAGGGGGAACACTGAAGCTTTCTTT
TRBJ2-7	NA	NA	TRBV7-2	CASSLDEYEQYF	TGTGCCAGCAGCTTAGACGAGTACGAGCAGTACTTC
TRBJ1-1	NA	NA	TRBV7-3	CASSAGLGGMNTEAFF	TGTGCCAGCAGCGCCGGACTTGGGGGGATGAACACTGAAGCTTTCTTT
TRBJ1-6	once	TRBD1	TRBV19	CASSENRGPNSPLHF	TGTGCCAGTAGCGAGAACAGGGGACCGAATTCACCCCTCCACTTT
TRBJ2-7	NA	NA	TRBV5-1	CASSLPGTYEQYF	TGCGCCAGCAGCTTACCAGGCACCTACGAGCAGTACTTC
TRBJ2-7	NA	NA	TRBV9	CASGGSLGEQYF	TGTGCCAGCGGGGGGAGTCTTGGAGAGCAGTACTTC
TRBJ2-3	few	TRBD2	TRBV11-2	CASSPSGRGDTQYF	TGTGCCAGCAGCCCGAGCGGGAGGGGGGATACGCAGTATTTT
TRBJ2-7	NA	TRBD2	TRBV7-2	CASSRGLASYEQYF	TGTGCCAGCAGCCGGGGACTAGCCTCCTACGAGCAGTACTTC
TRBJ2-1	few	NA	TRBV11-3	CASSLEAGFSYNEQFF	TGTGCCAGCAGCTTAGAGGCGGGGTTCTCCTACAATGAGCAGTTCTTC
TRBJ1-3	NA	NA	TRBV27	CASSSARRDTIYF	TGTGCCAGCAGCTCAGCGCGCCGAGACACCATATATTTT
TRBJ1-4	NA	NA	TRBV2	CASRSREGLTNEKLFF	TGTGCCAGCAGATCCCGGGAGGGTTTAACTAATGAAAAACTGTTTTTT
TRBJ2-5	NA	NA	TRBV20-1	CSARKGETQYF	TGCAGTGCTAGGAAGGGGGAGACCCAGTACTTC
TRBJ1-2	NA	NA	TRBV7-9	CASRQGYYGYTF	TGTGCCAGCAGACAGGGTTACTATGGCTACACCTTC
TRBJ2-7	NA	NA	TRBV27	CASIRDSSSQEQYF	TGTGCCAGCATTCGAGACAGCTCCTCTCAAGAGCAGTACTTC
TRBJ2-5	NA	TRBD1	TRBV5-4	CASSLTGGTETQYF	TGTGCCAGCAGCTTGACAGGGGGTACGGAGACCCAGTACTTC
TRBJ1-5	NA	TRBD1	TRBV4-1	CASSQGRGKRNQPQHF	TGCGCCAGCAGCCAAGGCAGGGGGAAGAGGAATCAGCCCCAGCATTTT
TRBJ2-5	NA	NA	TRBV6-5	CASSPGSETQYF	TGTGCCAGCAGCCCGGGATCTGAGACCCAGTACTTC
TRBJ2-6	NA	NA	TRBV28	CASSFPRPGSGANVLTF	TGTGCCAGCAGTTTTCCCCGTCCCGGCTCTGGGGCCAACGTCCTGACTTTC
TRBJ1-2	NA	NA	TRBV6-5	CASRSGNYEGYTF	TGTGCCAGCAGATCAGGGAATTATGAAGGCTACACCTTC
TRBJ2-1	NA	NA	TRBV11-2	CASSLVGRNEQFF	TGTGCCAGCAGCTTAGTTGGGAGGAATGAGCAGTTCTTC
TRBJ2-6	NA	TRBD1	TRBV7-3	CASSLSSGQAGANVLTF	TGTGCCAGCAGCTTAAGCTCTGGACAGGCTGGGGCCAACGTCCTGACTTTC
TRBJ1-2	NA	TRBD1	TRBV7-9	CASSLGGQGGYTF	TGTGCCAGCAGCTTAGGGGGACAGGGTGGCTACACCTTC
TRBJ1-5	NA	NA	TRBV5-3	CARTERSNQPQHF	TGTGCCAGAACGGAGAGGAGCAATCAGCCCCAGCATTTT
TRBJ1-1	NA	TRBD1	TRBV25-1	CASSEYQTFDRDDTEAFF	TGTGCCAGCAGTGAATATCAGACTTTCGACAGGGACGACACTGAAGCTTTCTTT
TRBJ1-2	NA	NA	TRBV6-5	CASRTEGGGLFGYTF	TGTGCCAGCAGAACCGAAGGGGGGGGGCTTTTTGGCTACACCTTC
TRBJ1-1	NA	TRBD1	TRBV11-3	CASSAPGQGAGEAFF	TGTGCCAGCAGCGCCCCGGGACAGGGGGCTGGTGAAGCTTTCTTT
TRBJ2-7	once	NA	TRBV15	CATSSMGGYEQYF	TGTGCCACCAGCAGCATGGGGGGCTACGAGCAGTACTTC
TRBJ2-3	NA	NA	TRBV11-3	CASSPPSRGDTDTQYF	TGTGCCAGCAGCCCCCCTTCCAGGGGGGACACAGATACGCAGTATTTT
TRBJ1-2	NA	NA	TRBV11-2	CASSLVGAGDGYTF	TGTGCCAGCAGCTTAGTTGGGGCAGGGGACGGCTACACCTTC
TRBJ1-2	NA	NA	TRBV9	CASTMGGNYGYTF	TGTGCCAGCACCATGGGGGGAAACTATGGCTACACCTTC
TRBJ2-3	NA	NA	TRBV11-2	CASSPRFDTQYF	TGTGCCAGCAGCCCGAGGTTCGATACGCAGTATTTT
TRBJ1-3	NA	NA	TRBV2	CASSEGQRNTIYF	TGTGCCAGCAGTGAAGGACAACGAAACACCATATATTTT
TRBJ1-1	NA	NA	TRBV27	CASSLSTGVVTEAFF	TGTGCCAGCAGTTTATCAACAGGAGTGGTCACTGAAGCTTTCTTT
TRBJ2-1	NA	TRBD1	TRBV18	CASSDRESEQFF	TGTGCCAGTTCCGACAGGGAGTCTGAGCAGTTCTTC
TRBJ2-7	NA	TRBD2	TRBV9	CASSASSGVPYEQYF	TGTGCCAGCAGCGCCTCTAGCGGGGTACCCTACGAGCAGTACTTC
TRBJ2-5	NA	TRBD2	TRBV4-1	CASSHRALAGQETQYF	TGCGCCAGCAGCCATCGAGCCCTAGCGGGACAAGAGACCCAGTACTTC
TRBJ1-3	NA	NA	TRBV6-5	CASRQQSSGNTIYF	TGTGCCAGCAGACAACAGAGCTCTGGAAACACCATATATTTT
TRBJ2-7	once	NA	TRBV7-2	CASSLNYAGKVEVSYEQYF	TGTGCCAGCAGCTTAAATTACGCAGGGAAAGTTGAAGTGTCCTACGAGCAGTACTTC
TRBJ2-3	NA	NA	TRBV6-6	CASTRLSTDTQYF	TGTGCCAGCACCCGACTCTCAACAGATACGCAGTATTTT
TRBJ2-2	NA	NA	TRBV2	CASGGGTNTGELFF	TGTGCCAGCGGAGGAGGGACTAACACCGGGGAGCTGTTTTTT
TRBJ2-7	NA	NA	TRBV25-1	CASSTQGRAYEQYF	TGTGCCAGCAGTACGCAGGGCAGAGCCTACGAGCAGTACTTC
TRBJ2-7	NA	NA	TRBV9	CAGCRRSIRYEQYF	TGTGCCGGCTGTCGACGGAGTATACGCTACGAGCAGTACTTC
TRBJ1-2	NA	TRBD1	TRBV7-6	CASSLGTGANGYTF	TGTGCCAGCAGCTTAGGGACAGGGGCCAATGGCTACACCTTC
TRBJ2-7	NA	TRBD1	TRBV7-3	CASSLDRGNEQYF	TGTGCCAGCAGCTTAGACAGGGGTAACGAGCAGTACTTC
TRBJ1-5	NA	TRBD1	TRBV30	CAWSVPTGGVQPQHF	TGTGCCTGGAGTGTACCTACAGGGGGGGTTCAGCCCCAGCATTTT
TRBJ1-2	NA	NA	TRBV6-1	CASTSGFSYGYTF	TGTGCCAGCACAAGCGGGTTTAGCTATGGCTACACCTTC
TRBJ2-7	once	NA	TRBV28	CASGGADEQYF	TGTGCCAGCGGTGGGGCGGACGAGCAGTACTTC
TRBJ1-2	NA	TRBD1	TRBV10-3	CAIGPQGNYGYTF	TGTGCCATCGGCCCACAGGGGAACTATGGCTACACCTTC
TRBJ1-2	NA	TRBD1	TRBV7-2	CASSPRQGRKSYGYTF	TGTGCCAGCAGCCCACGACAGGGGCGAAAGTCCTATGGCTACACCTTC